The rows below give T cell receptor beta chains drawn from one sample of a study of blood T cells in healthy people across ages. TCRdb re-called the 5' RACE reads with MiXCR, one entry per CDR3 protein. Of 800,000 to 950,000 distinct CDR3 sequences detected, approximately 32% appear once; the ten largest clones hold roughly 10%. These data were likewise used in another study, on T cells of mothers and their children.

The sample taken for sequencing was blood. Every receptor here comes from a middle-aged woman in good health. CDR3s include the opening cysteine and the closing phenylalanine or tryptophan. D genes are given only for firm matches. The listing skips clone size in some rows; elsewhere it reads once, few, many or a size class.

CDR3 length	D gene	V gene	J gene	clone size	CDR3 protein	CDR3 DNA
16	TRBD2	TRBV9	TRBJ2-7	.	CASSVDPSGGFYEQYF	TGTGCCAGCAGCGTAGATCCTAGCGGGGGGTTCTACGAGCAGTACTTC
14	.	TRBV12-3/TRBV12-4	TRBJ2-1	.	CAGSYGTGYNEQFF	TGTGCCGGCAGTTATGGGACTGGCTACAATGAGCAGTTCTTC
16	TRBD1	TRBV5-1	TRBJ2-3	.	CASSPGTGGAGDTQYF	TGCGCCAGCAGCCCCGGGACAGGGGGCGCGGGAGATACGCAGTATTTT
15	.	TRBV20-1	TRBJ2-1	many	CSASLLRHFRDEQFF	TGCAGTGCTAGCCTTTTACGGCACTTTAGGGATGAGCAGTTCTTC
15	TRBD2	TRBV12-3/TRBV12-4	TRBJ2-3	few	CASSSGLARPDTQYF	TGTGCCAGCAGTTCGGGACTAGCGAGGCCAGATACGCAGTATTTT
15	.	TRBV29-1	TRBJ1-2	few	CSVEDQESYLKGYTF	TGCAGCGTTGAAGATCAGGAGAGCTACCTAAAAGGCTACACCTTC
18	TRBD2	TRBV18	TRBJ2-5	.	CASSPAFTSGGLYNEQYF	TGTGCCAGCTCACCTGCCTTCACTAGCGGGGGCCTCTACAATGAGCAGTACTTC
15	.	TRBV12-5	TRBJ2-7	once	CASGWARAEPHEQYF	TGTGCTAGTGGTTGGGCCCGGGCTGAACCCCACGAGCAGTACTTC
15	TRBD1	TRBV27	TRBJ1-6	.	CASSFGQGVSSPLHF	TGTGCCAGCAGTTTTGGACAGGGTGTCAGTTCACCCCTCCACTTT
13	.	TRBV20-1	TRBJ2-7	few	CSARREVSYEQYF	TGCAGTGCTCGCAGGGAAGTCTCCTACGAGCAGTACTTC
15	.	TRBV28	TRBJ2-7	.	CASRGSGTSTNEQYF	TGTGCCAGCCGCGGATCCGGGACTTCCACAAATGAGCAGTACTTC
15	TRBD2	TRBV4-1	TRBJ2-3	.	CASSQGLASTDTQYF	TGCGCCAGCAGCCAAGGACTAGCCAGCACAGATACGCAGTATTTT
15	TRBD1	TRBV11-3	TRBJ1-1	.	CASSLAYQGDTEAFF	TGTGCCAGCAGCTTAGCGTATCAGGGGGACACTGAAGCTTTCTTT
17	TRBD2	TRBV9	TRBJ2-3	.	CASSVMASGGRTDTQYF	TGTGCCAGCAGCGTAATGGCTAGCGGGGGTAGGACAGATACGCAGTATTTT